This entry lists 14 T cell receptor beta chains sequenced from one sample in a study of shared clonotypes between healthy human individuals. Profiled with immunoSEQ multiplex PCR; TCRdb holds only in-frame clones, not every one. The sample lists some 2,500,000 clones, around 93% seen once, with approximately 0.4% in the top ten. The sample consisted of naive CD4+ T cells from PBMCs. Subset in this sample: CD45RA+ positively selected. These receptors were taken from a young man in good health. Some clones in this sample may be carry-over from other donors' samples.

The chain combines TRBV5-1 with TRBJ1-2, with a possible D match to TRBD1 (6 bases). Deletions cut 6 bases from V and 3 bases from J, with 12 bases between. The CDR3 has 13 amino acids. Germline V lookup: CDR1 SGHRS, CDR2 YFSETQ. CDR3 DNA: TGCGCCAGCACCCAACAGGGAGACTATGGCTACACCTTC. Translating it yields CASTQQGDYGYTF.

The CDR3 loop reads CASSFWGAKNIQYF. In nucleotides, the CDR3 is TGTGCCAGCAGTTTCTGGGGAGCCAAAAACATTCAGTACTTC. The chain carries TRBV28 and TRBJ2-4; D gene unclear. From germline, CDR1 is MDHEN and CDR2 SYDVKM. The CDR3 totals 14 residues. The germline V and J ends were trimmed by 3 bases and 0 bases, with 6 bases remaining between them.

The V gene is TRBV5-1, the J gene TRBJ2-4, with D uncertain. This CDR3 is built from 17 residues. Per the germline V gene, CDR1 is SGHRS and CDR2 is YFSETQ. V lost 4 bases and J lost 0, with 17 bases in between. In DNA, the CDR3 is TGCGCCAGCAGCGACTCCCAACGACAATTAGCCAAAAACATTCAGTACTTC. It encodes CASSDSQRQLAKNIQYF.

The chain has TRBV9 and TRBJ2-2; D possibly corresponds to TRBD2 (6 bases). Looked up from germline, CDR1 is SGDLS and CDR2 is YYNGEE. Deletions cut 3 bases from V and 6 bases from J, with 9 bases between. The CDR3 spans 13 residues. CDR3 region: CASSGGVAGELFF. The CDR3 coding sequence is TGTGCCAGCAGCGGCGGGGTCGCCGGGGAGCTGTTTTTT.

In this sample, this clone turned up a few times. This sequence joins TRBV5-1 and TRBJ2-7; 15 nucleotides agree with TRBD2. Germline-derived CDR1 and CDR2 are SGHRS and YFSETQ. This CDR3 contains 14 residues. After removal of 4 bases from V and 7 bases from J, the junction contained 3 bases not matched to a gene. DNA of the CDR3: TGCGCCAGCAGCGGGGGGACTAGCGGGAGGGAGCAGTACTTC. Its translation is CASSGGTSGREQYF.

The V gene is TRBV5-1, the J gene TRBJ1-1; D remains unclear. Germline-derived CDR1 and CDR2 are SGHRS and YFSETQ. There are 14 residues in the CDR3. Trimming left V 3 bases short and J 8 bases short, with 17 bases between. The CDR3 protein is CASSSPSSTGEAFF. As DNA, the CDR3 is TGCGCCAGCAGCTCCCCCAGTTCGACTGGCGAAGCTTTCTTT.

The V and J genes are TRBV11-2 and TRBJ1-1, with D maybe TRBD1 (6 bases). Germline CDR1 reads SGHAT; CDR2 reads FQNNGV. V was pared by 5 bases and J by 3 bases, with 16 bases between. This CDR3 has 15 residues. The CDR3 spells CASSSLRGGDTEAFF. CDR3 coding DNA: TGTGCCAGCAGCAGTCTTAGAGGGGGAGACACTGAAGCTTTCTTT.

The chain combines TRBV2 with TRBJ1-1; D might be TRBD1 (5 bases). The CDR3 covers 12 residues. CDR1 and CDR2 from the germline V gene are SNHLY and FYNNEI. Between the trimmed V and J ends, which lost 7 bases and 7 bases, there was a span of 13 bases. CDR3 amino acids: CASTETGLEAFF. The CDR3, as DNA: TGTGCCAGCACGGAAACAGGTCTTGAAGCTTTCTTT.

The rearrangement links TRBV10-3 to TRBJ1-2, with 7 bases that match TRBD1. Losses at the gene ends were 10 bases for V and 8 bases for J; bases not matched to a gene: 13. CDR1 ENHRY and CDR2 SYGVKD come from the germline V gene. The CDR3 totals 13 residues. The CDR3 sequence is CATEGAGGLGYTF. The CDR3 DNA is TGTGCCACCGAAGGGGCAGGGGGTCTAGGCTACACCTTC.

The chain employs TRBV7-9 and TRBJ2-2; 9 bases agree with TRBD1. CDR3 length: 16 residues. Trimming cost V 6 bases and J 1 base; bases outside gene matches: 6. Per germline, CDR1 SEHNR and CDR2 FQNEAQ (reference sequence). CDR3 in amino acids: CASRSPGQGNTGELFF. The CDR3 DNA is TGTGCCAGCAGGAGCCCGGGACAGGGGAACACCGGGGAGCTGTTTTTT.

V gene TRBV11-2 combines with J gene TRBJ2-3; 9 bases line up with TRBD1. Germline V gives CDR1 SGHAT, CDR2 FQNNGV. J gave up 4 bases and V 7 bases, and 12 bases lay outside the gene matches. CDR3 length: 16 residues. The CDR3 reads CASTLQGASRSDTQYF. The CDR3 nucleotides are TGTGCCAGCACCCTACAGGGGGCTAGTCGGTCAGATACGCAGTATTTT.

The chain uses TRBV4-1 and TRBJ2-1; no clear D. V was shortened by 1 base and J by 10 bases, with 14 bases between the two germline ends. CDR1 and CDR2 (germline): MGHRA, YSYEKL. This CDR3 is 14 amino acids long. The CDR3 reads CASSQGMFPAEQFF. The CDR3 nucleotides are TGCGCCAGCAGCCAAGGTATGTTCCCTGCGGAGCAGTTCTTC.

The chain employs TRBV20-1 and TRBJ2-7, with TRBD2 as a possible D gene (5 bases). In germline, CDR1 is DFQATT, CDR2 SNEGSKA (reference sequence). This CDR3 has 11 amino acids. The CDR3 coding sequence is TGCAGCGCGGAAGGATCGGGGGAGCAGTACTTC. Translated, it gives CSAEGSGEQYF.

V gene TRBV14 combines with J gene TRBJ1-4, with TRBD1 matching over 8 bases. Trimming cost V 3 bases and J 5 bases; bases outside gene matches: 14. This CDR3 contains 18 residues. Germline V lookup: CDR1 SGHDN, CDR2 FVKESK. CDR3 DNA: TGTGCCAGCAGCCAGAGGGACAGGTATAGTCGGCGAAATGAAAAACTGTTTTTT. This translates into CASSQRDRYSRRNEKLFF.